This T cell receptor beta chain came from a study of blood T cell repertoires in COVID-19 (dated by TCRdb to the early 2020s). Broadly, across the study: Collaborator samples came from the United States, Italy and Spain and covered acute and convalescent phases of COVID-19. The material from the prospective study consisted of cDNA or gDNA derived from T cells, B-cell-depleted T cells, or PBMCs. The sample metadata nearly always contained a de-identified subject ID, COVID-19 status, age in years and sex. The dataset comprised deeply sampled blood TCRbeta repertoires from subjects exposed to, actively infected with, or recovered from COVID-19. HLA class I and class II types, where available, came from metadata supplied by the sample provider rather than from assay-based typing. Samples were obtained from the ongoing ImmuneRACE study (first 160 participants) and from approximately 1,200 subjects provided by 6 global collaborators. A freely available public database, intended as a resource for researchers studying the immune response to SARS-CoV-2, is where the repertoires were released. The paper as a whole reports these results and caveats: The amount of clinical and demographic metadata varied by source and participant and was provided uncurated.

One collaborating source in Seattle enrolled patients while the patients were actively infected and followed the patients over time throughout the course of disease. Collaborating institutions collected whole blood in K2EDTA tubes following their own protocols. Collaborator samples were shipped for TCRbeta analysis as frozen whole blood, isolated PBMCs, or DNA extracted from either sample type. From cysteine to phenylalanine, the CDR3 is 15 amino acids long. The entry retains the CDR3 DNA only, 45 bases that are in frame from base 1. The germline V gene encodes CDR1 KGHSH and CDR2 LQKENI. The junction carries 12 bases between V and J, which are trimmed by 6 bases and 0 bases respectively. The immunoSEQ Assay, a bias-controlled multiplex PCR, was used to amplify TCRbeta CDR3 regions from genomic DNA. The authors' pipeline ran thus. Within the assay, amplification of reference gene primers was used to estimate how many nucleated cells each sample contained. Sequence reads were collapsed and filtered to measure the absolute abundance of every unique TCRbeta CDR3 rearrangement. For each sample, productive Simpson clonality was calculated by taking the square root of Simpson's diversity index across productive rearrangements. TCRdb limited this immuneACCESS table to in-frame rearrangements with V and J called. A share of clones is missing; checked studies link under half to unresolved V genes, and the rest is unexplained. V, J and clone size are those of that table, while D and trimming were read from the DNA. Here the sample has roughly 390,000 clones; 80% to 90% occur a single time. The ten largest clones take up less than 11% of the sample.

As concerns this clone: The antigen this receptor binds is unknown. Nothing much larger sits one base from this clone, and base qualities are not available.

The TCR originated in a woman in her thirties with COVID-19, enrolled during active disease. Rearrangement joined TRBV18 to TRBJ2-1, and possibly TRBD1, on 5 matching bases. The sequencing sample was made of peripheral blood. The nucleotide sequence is TGTGCCAGCTCTTACGACAGATCCTCCTACAATGAGCAGTTCTTC. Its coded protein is CASSYDRSSYNEQFF.